The 24 T cell receptor beta chains below come from one sample, sequenced in a study of beta chain features in type 1 diabetes. Study-level points and caveats: Moderately but significantly shorter TCRB CDR3s were found in Type 1 diabetes patients in all four CD4+ subsets.

Sequencing targeted expressed TCRB transcripts, as all isolated RNA had been reverse transcribed. Some clones are missing from TCRdb's copy, which holds only in-frame ones; the method was immunoSEQ multiplex PCR. This sample carries more than 300,000 clones, around 9% of them seen once, and the ten largest clones take over 0.95%. Antigens of these TCRs are unknown. The sequenced material came from central memory CD4+ T cells from blood. The source of these receptors is a man aged 25 to 40 with type 1 diabetes.

The chain couples TRBV5-1 to TRBJ1-2; tentatively, D is TRBD1 (6 bases). V was cut by 5 bases and J by 3 bases, with 11 bases left in between. The length of the CDR3 is 13 residues. The germline gives CDR1 SGHRS, CDR2 YFSETQ. The CDR3 nucleotides read TGCGCCAGCAGTTCGGACAGCGACTATGGCTACACCTTC. It is translated as CASSSDSDYGYTF.

The J gene is TRBJ2-7, the V gene TRBV10-1; possibly TRBD2 for D (7 bases). Trimming removed 6 bases from V and 5 bases from J, with 11 bases in between. Germline V CDR1 and CDR2: WNHNN, SYGVQD (reference sequence). This CDR3 region has 12 residues. CDR3 in amino acids: CASSPGGHEQYF. The DNA of the CDR3 is TGCGCCAGCAGCCCGGGGGGCCACGAGCAGTACTTC.

The chain couples TRBV28 to TRBJ1-1, with TRBD1 as a possible D gene (5 bases). Germline V gives CDR1 MDHEN, CDR2 SYDVKM. V was clipped by 3 bases and J by 5 bases, with 13 bases between them. The CDR3 sequence is 14 residues long. The CDR3 loop reads CASSFGQGWTEAFF. In DNA, the CDR3 is TGTGCCAGCAGTTTTGGTCAGGGTTGGACTGAAGCTTTCTTT.

This clone turned up a few times. This chain joins TRBV7-2 and TRBJ2-3, with TRBD2 identical over 8 bases. The length of the CDR3 is 16 residues. J gave up 2 bases and V 5 bases, and 9 bases lay outside the gene matches. From germline, CDR1 is SGHTA and CDR2 FQGNSA. The CDR3 DNA sequence: TGTGCCAGCAGCCAAACAAGCGGGGGCCCCACAGATACGCAGTATTTT. Its translation: CASSQTSGGPTDTQYF.

The chain employs TRBV25-1 and TRBJ2-3; 7 positions match TRBD1. V shed 3 bases and J 5 bases; nucleotides not matched to a gene: 2. This CDR3 comprises 13 residues. Per germline, CDR1 MGHDK and CDR2 SYGVNS. The CDR3 loop is CASSETGRDTQYF. CDR3 nucleotides: TGTGCCAGCAGTGAGACAGGGAGAGATACGCAGTATTTT.

The rearrangement joins TRBV7-2 to TRBJ1-2; D is ambiguous. V lost 2 bases to trimming and J lost 8 bases, with 12 bases between them. Germline CDR1 reads SGHTA; CDR2 reads FQGNSA. The CDR3 is 13 amino acids. The CDR3 region has the DNA TGTGCCAGCAGCTTATTAGCACAGCGGGGCTACACCTTC. Its translation is CASSLLAQRGYTF.

This clone showed up just once. The chain employs TRBV5-4 and TRBJ2-2; either TRBD1 or TRBD2 may fit D (5 bases each). V gave up 4 bases and J gave up 3 bases, with 19 bases separating them. The CDR3 sequence is 17 residues long. Germline V gene data show CDR1 as SGHNT and CDR2 as YYREEE (reference sequence). CDR3 residues: CASSPQGALLDTGELFF. The CDR3 DNA reads TGTGCCAGCAGCCCGCAGGGAGCCCTCTTGGACACCGGGGAGCTGTTTTTT.

This clone has a handful of counts. The chain joins TRBV6-5 to TRBJ1-5, with D hard to call. The V gene lost 2 bases and the J gene lost 5 bases, with 10 bases spanning the gap. The CDR3 is 14 amino acids. CDR1 and CDR2 (germline): MNHEY, SVGAGI. CDR3 DNA: TGTGCCAGCAGTTACGGTCGGGCGGATCAGCCCCAGCATTTT. Translating it yields CASSYGRADQPQHF.

CDR3 coding DNA: TGTGCCAGCAGTTACTCGACAGGGGGCTCGGGTTCACCCCTCCACTTT. Translation gives CASSYSTGGSGSPLHF. The chain couples TRBV6-5 to TRBJ1-6; TRBD1 matches 10 bases. Germline values: CDR1 MNHEY, CDR2 SVGAGI. V lost 0 bases, J lost 9 bases, and 5 bases stayed unmatched. The CDR3 consists of 16 residues.

The sample holds a few counts of this clone. The chain joins TRBV11-2 to TRBJ2-5; 8 bases align to TRBD1. In germline, CDR1 is SGHAT, CDR2 FQNNGV. The CDR3 extends over 14 amino acids. Trimming cost V 1 base and J 5 bases; bases outside gene matches: 3. Written as DNA, the CDR3 is TGTGCCAGCAGCTTAGTGTCAGGGGGCGAGACCCAGTACTTC. It yields the protein CASSLVSGGETQYF. Full variable domain (rest looked up from reference TRBV11-2 and TRBJ2-5): EAGVAQSPRYKIIEKRQSVAFWCNPISGHATLYWYQQILGQGPKLLIQFQNNGVVDDSQLPKDRFSAERLKGVDSTLKIQPAKLEDSAVYLCASSLVSGGETQYFGPGTRLLVL.

The genes are TRBV7-8 and TRBJ1-5; TRBD1 matches 7 bases. Germline V CDR1 and CDR2: SGHVS, FQNEAQ. This CDR3 comprises 13 residues. V gave up 3 bases and J gave up 5 bases; unmatched junction bases: 1. CDR3 nucleotide sequence: TGTGCCAGCAGCTTTGACAGGGATCAGCCCCAGCATTTT. This encodes CASSFDRDQPQHF.

V is TRBV2 and J is TRBJ1-5, with unresolved D. CDR3 size: 13 residues. The germline V gene encodes CDR1 SNHLY and CDR2 FYNNEI. V was cut by 2 bases and J by 5 bases, with 7 bases left in between. CDR3 sequence reads: CASSEQLDQPQHF. In DNA, the CDR3 is TGTGCCAGCAGTGAACAGCTTGATCAGCCCCAGCATTTT.

This clone was seen just once. The sample carries other DNA sequences with the same CDR3. V usage is TRBV27 and J usage is TRBJ2-3; possibly TRBD2 for D (6 bases). Trimming took off 1 base at V and 6 bases at J, with 8 bases between the two ends. Germline assignment: CDR1 MNHEY and CDR2 SMNVEV (reference sequence). The CDR3 is 13 amino acids. The DNA for the CDR3 is TGTGCCAGCAGTTTATTAGGGAGGGATACGCAGTATTTT. This gives the protein CASSLLGRDTQYF.

This clone was detected only a few times. The chain joins TRBV4-3 to TRBJ1-5, with D perhaps matching TRBD1 (6 bases). The V end lost 1 base, the J end lost 5 bases, and 12 bases lay between the germline ends. Germline CDR1 and CDR2: LGHNA and YSLEER. This CDR3 spans 15 amino acids. DNA for the CDR3: TGCGCCAGCAGCCAAGGCCGGGACACCCATCAGCCCCAGCATTTT. It yields the protein CASSQGRDTHQPQHF.

This clone was seen only a few times. Here the CDR3 DNA reads TGTGCCAGCACCCTGGGGGGGGTAGATGGCTACACCTTC. The encoded protein is CASTLGGVDGYTF. The chain links TRBV6-6 to TRBJ1-2; possible D gene TRBD1, 5 bases. The V gene's germline CDR1 is MNHNY and CDR2 SVGAGI (reference sequence). V lost 7 bases, J lost 6 bases, and 15 bases lay in between. The CDR3 covers 13 residues.

The table lists this clone with a few counts. The CDR3 sequence: CAWYSSTEAFF. The CDR3 DNA reads TGTGCCTGGTACAGCTCCACTGAAGCTTTCTTT. V usage is TRBV30 and J usage is TRBJ1-1; D not certain. The CDR3 has 11 residues. V lost 5 bases to trimming and J lost 4 bases, with 8 bases between them. Germline assignment: CDR1 GTSNPN and CDR2 SVGIG (reference sequence).

The chain combines TRBV5-1 with TRBJ1-2; 10 bases map to TRBD1. CDR1 is SGHRS, CDR2 YFSETQ, per germline. The CDR3 loop spans 13 amino acids. V lost 5 bases and J lost 5; bases outside the gene matches: 3. The CDR3 DNA reads as TGCGCCAGCAGACCGGGACAGGGGTATGGCTACACCTTC. Protein product: CASRPGQGYGYTF.

Concerning this clone: This sample includes further DNA sequences coding for the same CDR3. The chain couples TRBV7-7 to TRBJ2-1, with 8 bases identical to TRBD2. This CDR3 has 15 amino acids. The germline V gene has CDR1 SSHAT and CDR2 FNYEAQ (reference sequence). J gave up 2 bases and V 3 bases, and 3 bases lay outside the gene matches. The CDR3 spells CASSLGTSPYNEQFF. The CDR3 DNA reads TGTGCCAGCAGCTTGGGGACTAGTCCCTACAATGAGCAGTTCTTC.

There are many counts of this clone. V and J are TRBV13 and TRBJ2-1; possibly TRBD2 for D (6 bases). This CDR3 contains 14 residues. Between the trimmed V and J ends, which lost 1 base and 6 bases, there was a span of 10 bases. In germline, CDR1 is PRHDT, CDR2 FYEKMQ (reference sequence). CDR3 sequence reads: CASSLVGLINEQFF. CDR3 in DNA: TGTGCCAGCAGCTTAGTGGGACTCATCAATGAGCAGTTCTTC.

The V and J genes are TRBV7-2 and TRBJ2-1; 11 bases fit TRBD1. The germline V gene encodes CDR1 SGHTA and CDR2 FQGNSA. The ends lost 5 bases at V and 6 bases at J; junction bases unmatched: 6. The CDR3 runs 15 residues. CDR3 sequence reads: CASSLDRGRINEQFF. CDR3 DNA sequence: TGTGCCAGCAGCCTGGACAGGGGGCGAATCAATGAGCAGTTCTTC.

The chain is built from TRBV5-6 and TRBJ2-2, with TRBD2 identical over 9 bases. Germline V gene sequence: CDR1 SGHDT, CDR2 YYEEEE. CDR3 length: 16 amino acids. With 2 bases clipped from V and 3 bases from J, the junction kept 5 bases outside the gene matches. The CDR3 region has the DNA TGTGCCAGCAGCTTCTACGGCGGGGGGGACACCGGGGAGCTGTTTTTT. Its protein is CASSFYGGGDTGELFF.

This clone was counted ten times or more. The chain joins TRBV18 to TRBJ2-1; 9 nucleotides line up with TRBD1. The V gene end was trimmed by 3 bases and the J gene end by 5 bases; junction bases not matched to a gene: 5. Germline CDR1 is KGHSH and CDR2 is LQKENI. This CDR3 spans 15 amino acids. CDR3 nucleotides: TGTGCCAGCTCACCTCCAGGGACAGGGAACAATGAGCAGTTCTTC. It translates to CASSPPGTGNNEQFF.

J is TRBJ1-1 and V is TRBV10-2; no definite D call. The CDR3 totals 11 residues. Germline-derived CDR1 and CDR2 are WSHSY and SAAADI. The germline V and J ends were trimmed by 6 bases and 1 base, with 3 bases remaining between them. The CDR3 DNA follows: TGCGCCAGCAGGGCGAACACTGAAGCTTTCTTT. It is translated as CASRANTEAFF.

This sequence joins TRBV5-1 and TRBJ2-5, with 10 bases that match TRBD2. Germline V gene data show CDR1 as SGHRS and CDR2 as YFSETQ. This CDR3 spans 15 amino acids. The V gene end was trimmed by 4 bases and the J gene end by 3 bases; junction bases not matched to a gene: 6. Here the CDR3 reads CASSLSGGTEETQYF. As DNA, the CDR3 is TGCGCCAGCAGCCTTAGCGGGGGGACAGAAGAGACCCAGTACTTC.